This TCR beta chain was obtained from a study of T cell responses to AZD1222 COVID-19 vaccine. Analysis merged second doses at about 4 or about 12 weeks. Assay used: immunoSEQ multiplex PCR; TCRdb lists only in-frame clones, some missing. The sample lists about 110,000 clones; nearly 90% were seen once. In its sample, this clone was seen once. The antigen is undetermined. Germline V CDR1 and CDR2: MDHEN, SYDVKM. Trimming took off 3 bases at V and 3 bases at J, with 6 bases between the two ends. This CDR3 comprises 12 residues. Findings of the study overall: Clonal diversity was possibly underestimated, and white British individuals and females predominated among donors. Following two doses of AZD1222, Spike-specific TCR breadth and depth rose. Seropositive at baseline were only a handful of AZD1222 recipients.

The sequence came from an adult who received the AZD1222 COVID-19 vaccine. The source was peripheral blood, collected 28 days after the second AZD1222 dose. This rearrangement joins TRBV28 to TRBJ2-7; D remains unclear. CDR3 bases: TGTGCCAGCAGTTTGCCAGGCTACGAGCAGTACTTC. Amino acid sequence: CASSLPGYEQYF. Variable domain in full (rest from reference TRBV28 and TRBJ2-7): DVKVTQSSRYLVKRTGEKVFLECVQDMDHENMFWYRQDPGLGLRLIYFSYDVKMKEKGDIPEGYSVSREKKERFSLILESASTNQTSMYLCASSLPGYEQYFGPGTRLTVT.